The sequence of this TCR beta chain was determined in a study of tissue T cells after allogeneic stem cell transplantation. Only in-frame clones appear in the TCRdb table, and some are missing; sequencing was by immunoSEQ multiplex PCR. The sample lists roughly 8,600 clones; 37% were seen once. Study findings and constraints: Anatomically similar tissues had similar TCR repertoires within each patient.

The time point is: mouse harvest day 14 after allogeneic transplant. Each mouse received 10^7 T-cell-depleted marrow cells plus 10^6 splenic CD5+ T cells by tail vein. This clone was seen only a few times. The antigen is unknown. Gene names are the mouse ones. The TCR comes from a female BALB/c mouse given C57BL/6 T cells with graft-versus-host disease after an allogeneic hematopoietic cell transplant. Sequenced input: skin.

CDR3 region: CSSSQSRGRSTEVFF. The DNA read from the CDR3 is TGCTCCAGCAGTCAATCGAGAGGGCGCAGCACAGAAGTCTTC. V is TRBV23 and J is TRBJ1-1. The read ends 1 residue early relative to the CDR3; the germline J gene fills the gap. From germline, CDR1 is KGHTA and CDR2 FQNQQP. This CDR3 is built from 15 residues.